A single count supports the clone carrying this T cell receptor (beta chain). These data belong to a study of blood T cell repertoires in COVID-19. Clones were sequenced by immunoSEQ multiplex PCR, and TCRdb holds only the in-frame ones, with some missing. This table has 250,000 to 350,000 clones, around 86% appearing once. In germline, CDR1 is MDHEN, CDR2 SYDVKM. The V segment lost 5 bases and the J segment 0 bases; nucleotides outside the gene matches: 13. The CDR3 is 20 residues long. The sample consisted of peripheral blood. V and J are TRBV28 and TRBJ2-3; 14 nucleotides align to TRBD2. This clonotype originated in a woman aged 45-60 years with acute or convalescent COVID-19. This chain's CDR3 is CASSPLGTSGSAGSTDTQYF. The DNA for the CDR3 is TGTGCCAGCAGTCCCTTGGGGACTAGCGGGAGCGCGGGCAGCACAGATACGCAGTATTTT.